This T cell receptor beta chain is drawn from a study of cytomegalovirus exposure and HLA in healthy donors. This CDR3 region has 13 residues. V was clipped by 0 bases and J by 6 bases, with 8 bases between them. The germline V gene has CDR1 PRHDT and CDR2 FYEKMQ (reference sequence). The PCR contained 60 Vbeta and 13 Jbeta primers. The table came from immunoSEQ multiplex PCR; TCRdb's copy has only in-frame clones and leaves some out. In the table there are under 200,000 clones, 75% to 90% of which are singletons. The receptor's source is a woman under 30 in good health and CMV-seronegative. Sequencing was done on a sample of PBMCs. V and J are TRBV13 and TRBJ1-2; D perhaps matches TRBD1 (5 bases). The CDR3 reads CASSLGDTHGYTF. The CDR3 DNA sequence: TGTGCCAGCAGCTTAGGGGACACGCATGGCTACACCTTC.